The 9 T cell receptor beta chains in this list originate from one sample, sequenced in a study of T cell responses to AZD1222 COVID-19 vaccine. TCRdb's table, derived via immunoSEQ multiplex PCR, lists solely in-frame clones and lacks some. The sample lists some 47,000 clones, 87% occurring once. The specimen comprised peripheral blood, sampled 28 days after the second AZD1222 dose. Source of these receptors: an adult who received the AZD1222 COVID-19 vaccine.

CDR3 nucleotides: TGTGCCACCAGTGATACGGGGGACAGGGCGGCCACCGGGGAGCTGTTTTTT. This codes for CATSDTGDRAATGELFF. The gene calls are TRBV24-1 and TRBJ2-2; the match to TRBD1 covers 9 bases. The CDR3 has 17 amino acids. Losses at the gene ends were 3 bases for V and 4 bases for J; bases not matched to a gene: 8. Per the germline V gene, CDR1 is KGHDR and CDR2 is SFDVKD.

CDR3 in amino acids: CASSLDGYSNQPQHF. CDR3 in DNA: TGCGCCAGCAGCTTGGACGGGTATAGCAATCAGCCCCAGCATTTT. The chain joins TRBV5-1 to TRBJ1-5; no clear D gene. Germline assignment: CDR1 SGHRS and CDR2 YFSETQ. This CDR3 is 15 amino acids long. The V and J ends lost 0 bases and 0 bases respectively, with 7 bases between them.

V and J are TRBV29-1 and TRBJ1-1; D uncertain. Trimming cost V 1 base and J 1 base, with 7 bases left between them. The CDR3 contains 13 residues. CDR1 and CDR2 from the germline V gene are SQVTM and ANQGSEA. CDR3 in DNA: TGCAGCGTTGAAGGGCGGCGGAACACTGAAGCTTTCTTT. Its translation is CSVEGRRNTEAFF.

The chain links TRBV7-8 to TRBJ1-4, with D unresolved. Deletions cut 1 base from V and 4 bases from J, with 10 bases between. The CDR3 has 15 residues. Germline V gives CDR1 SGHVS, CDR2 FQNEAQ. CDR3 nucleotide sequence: TGTGCCAGCAGCTTAGTGGGGAGGAGTAATGAAAAACTGTTTTTT. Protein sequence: CASSLVGRSNEKLFF.

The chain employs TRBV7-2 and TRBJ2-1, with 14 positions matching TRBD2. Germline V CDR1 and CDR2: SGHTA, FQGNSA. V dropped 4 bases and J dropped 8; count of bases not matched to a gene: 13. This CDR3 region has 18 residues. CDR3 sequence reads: CASSSLPGLAGDWDEQFF. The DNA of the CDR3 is TGTGCCAGCAGCTCTTTACCGGGACTAGCGGGGGATTGGGATGAGCAGTTCTTC.

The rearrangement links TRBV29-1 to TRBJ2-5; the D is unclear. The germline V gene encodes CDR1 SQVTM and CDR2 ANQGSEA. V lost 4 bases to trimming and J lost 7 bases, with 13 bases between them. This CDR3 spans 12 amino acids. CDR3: CSVASDPWTQYF. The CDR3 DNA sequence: TGCAGCGTTGCTTCGGACCCTTGGACCCAGTACTTC. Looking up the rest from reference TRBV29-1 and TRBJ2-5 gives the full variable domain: SAVISQKPSRDICQRGTSLTIQCQVDSQVTMMFWYRQQPGQSLTLIATANQGSEATYESGFVIDKFPISRPNLTFSTLTVSNMSPEDSSIYLCSVASDPWTQYFGPGTRLLVL.

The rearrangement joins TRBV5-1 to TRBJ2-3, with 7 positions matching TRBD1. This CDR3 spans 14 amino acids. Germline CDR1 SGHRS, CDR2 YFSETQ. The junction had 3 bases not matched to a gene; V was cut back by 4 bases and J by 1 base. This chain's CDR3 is CASSPGGGTDTQYF. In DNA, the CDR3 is TGCGCCAGCAGCCCAGGGGGAGGCACAGATACGCAGTATTTT.

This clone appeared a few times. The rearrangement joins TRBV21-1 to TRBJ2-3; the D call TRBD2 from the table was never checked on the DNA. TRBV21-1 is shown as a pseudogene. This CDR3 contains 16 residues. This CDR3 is CASSKGNSGRTDTQYF. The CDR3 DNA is TGTGCCAGCAGCAAAGGCAATAGCGGGAGAACAGATACGCAGTATTTT.

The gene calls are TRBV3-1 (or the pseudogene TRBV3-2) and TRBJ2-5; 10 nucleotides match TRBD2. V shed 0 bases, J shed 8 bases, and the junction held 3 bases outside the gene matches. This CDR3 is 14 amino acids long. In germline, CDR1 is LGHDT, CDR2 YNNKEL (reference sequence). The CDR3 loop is CASSQESSGRTQYF. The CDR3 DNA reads TGTGCCAGCAGCCAAGAATCTAGCGGGAGAACCCAGTACTTC.